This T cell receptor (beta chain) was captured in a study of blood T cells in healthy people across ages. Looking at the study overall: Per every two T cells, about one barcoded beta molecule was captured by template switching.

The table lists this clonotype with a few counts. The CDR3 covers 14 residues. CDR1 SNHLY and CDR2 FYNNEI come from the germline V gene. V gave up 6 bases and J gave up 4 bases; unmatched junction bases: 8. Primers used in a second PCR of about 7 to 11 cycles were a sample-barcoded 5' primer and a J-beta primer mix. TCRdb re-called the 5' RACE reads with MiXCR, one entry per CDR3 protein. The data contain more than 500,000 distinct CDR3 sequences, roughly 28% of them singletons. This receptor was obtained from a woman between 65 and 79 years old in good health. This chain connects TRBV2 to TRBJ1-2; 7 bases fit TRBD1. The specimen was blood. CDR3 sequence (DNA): TGTGCCAGCAGGCCCTGGGACAGAGCCTATGGCTACACCTTC. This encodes CASRPWDRAYGYTF.